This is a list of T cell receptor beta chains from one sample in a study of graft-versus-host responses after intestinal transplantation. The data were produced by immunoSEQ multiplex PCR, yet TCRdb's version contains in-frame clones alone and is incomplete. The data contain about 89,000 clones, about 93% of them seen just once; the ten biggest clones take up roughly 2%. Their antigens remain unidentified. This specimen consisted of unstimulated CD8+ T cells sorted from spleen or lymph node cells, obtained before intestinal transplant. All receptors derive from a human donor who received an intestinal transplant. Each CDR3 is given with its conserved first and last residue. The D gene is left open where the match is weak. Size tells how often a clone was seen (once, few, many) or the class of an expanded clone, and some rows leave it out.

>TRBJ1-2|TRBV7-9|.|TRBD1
CASSLEGGQEYYGYTF
TGTGCCAGCAGCTTAGAGGGAGGACAGGAGTACTATGGCTACACCTTC
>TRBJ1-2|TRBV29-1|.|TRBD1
CSVEKTGEGYTF
TGCAGCGTTGAAAAAACAGGGGAAGGCTACACCTTC
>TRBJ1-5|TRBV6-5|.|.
CASSYGGYQPQHF
TGTGCCAGCAGTTACGGCGGGTACCAGCCCCAGCATTTT
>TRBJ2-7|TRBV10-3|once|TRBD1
CAIRSGTGGDEQYF
TGTGCCATCAGATCCGGGACAGGGGGCGACGAGCAGTACTTC
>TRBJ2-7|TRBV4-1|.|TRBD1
CASSSGTGSYEQYF
TGCGCCAGCAGCTCCGGGACAGGGTCCTACGAGCAGTACTTC
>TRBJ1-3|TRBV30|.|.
CAWSQGSSGNTIYF
TGTGCCTGGAGTCAGGGGAGCTCTGGAAACACCATATATTTT
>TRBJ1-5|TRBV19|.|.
CASSNTGKPQHF
TGTGCCAGTAGTAATACAGGGAAGCCCCAGCATTTT
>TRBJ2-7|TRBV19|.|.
CASSIGQGGSYEQYF
TGTGCCAGTAGTATAGGACAGGGAGGCTCCTACGAGCAGTACTTC
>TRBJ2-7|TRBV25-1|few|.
CASSSGYLEQYF
TGTGCCAGCAGCTCAGGCTACTTGGAGCAGTACTTC
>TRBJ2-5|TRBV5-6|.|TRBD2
CASSVQRGAAQETQYF
TGTGCCAGCAGCGTCCAGCGGGGGGCTGCTCAAGAGACCCAGTACTTC
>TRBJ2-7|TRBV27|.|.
CASSGFRQGGYEQYF
TGTGCCAGCAGTGGGTTCAGGCAGGGCGGCTACGAGCAGTACTTC
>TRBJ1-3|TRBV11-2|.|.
CASSLLNRVYPGNTIYF
TGTGCCAGCAGCTTGTTAAACAGGGTTTATCCTGGAAACACCATATATTTT
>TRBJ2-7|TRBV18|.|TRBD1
CASSPGQSYEQYF
TGTGCCAGCTCCCCGGGACAGTCCTACGAGCAGTACTTC
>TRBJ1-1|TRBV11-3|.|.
CASSLKIRGNTEAFF
TGTGCCAGCAGCTTGAAGATTAGGGGGAACACTGAAGCTTTCTTT
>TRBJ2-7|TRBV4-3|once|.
CASSQDRADEQYF
TGCGCCAGCAGCCAAGATCGTGCGGACGAGCAGTACTTC